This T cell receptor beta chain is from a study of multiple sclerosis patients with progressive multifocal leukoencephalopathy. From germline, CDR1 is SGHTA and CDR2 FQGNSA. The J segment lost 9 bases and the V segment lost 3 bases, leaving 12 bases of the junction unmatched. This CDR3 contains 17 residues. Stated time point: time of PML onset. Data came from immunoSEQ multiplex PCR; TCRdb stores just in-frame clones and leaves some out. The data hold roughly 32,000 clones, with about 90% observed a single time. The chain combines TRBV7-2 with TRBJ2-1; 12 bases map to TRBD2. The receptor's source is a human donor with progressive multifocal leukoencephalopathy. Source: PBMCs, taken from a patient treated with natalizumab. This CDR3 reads CASSFPTSGSGFGEQFF. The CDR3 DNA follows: TGTGCCAGCAGCTTTCCGACTAGCGGGAGTGGGTTTGGTGAGCAGTTCTTC.